The clone carrying this T cell receptor (beta chain) was observed a few times. Its matching antigen is unknown. This entry belongs to a study of cytomegalovirus exposure and HLA in healthy donors. The PCR had 60 Vbeta and 13 Jbeta primers. Original processing notes: Unique TCR beta chains numbered roughly 84 million in a later analysis, with around 11 million shared. Assay: immunoSEQ multiplex PCR; the TCRdb copy retains only in-frame clones and omits some. V and J calls and clone size are given by that table; D and trimming were obtained from the DNA. The sample consists of approximately 130,000 clones, approximately 86% of them appearing once. Germline V gene data show CDR1 as SGHTA and CDR2 as FQGNSA. V shed 5 bases and J 4 bases; nucleotides not matched to a gene: 8. The CDR3 is made up of 15 amino acids. Study observations and caveats: On later analysis, the bulk of CMV-associated TCR beta chains appeared to be HLA-restricted. CMV serostatus alone was available as immune exposure information. Listed as cytomegalovirus-associated were 150 to 200 TCR beta chains.

The sequence was obtained from a boy aged 5-17 years in good health and CMV-seronegative. V and J are TRBV7-2 and TRBJ1-5, with TRBD1 matching over 7 bases. Material for sequencing was PBMCs. The chain's CDR3 is CASSPQTGSNQPQHF. CDR3 sequence (DNA): TGTGCCAGCAGCCCCCAGACAGGGAGTAATCAGCCCCAGCATTTT. Drawing the rest from reference TRBV7-2 and TRBJ1-5, the complete variable domain is GAGVSQSPSNKVTEKGKDVELRCDPISGHTALYWYRQSLGQGLEFLIYFQGNSAPDKSGLPSDRFSAERTGGSVSTLTIQRTQQEDSAVYLCASSPQTGSNQPQHFGDGTRLSIL.